Presented here are 32 T cell receptor beta chains from one specimen sequenced in a study of cytomegalovirus exposure and HLA in healthy donors. PCR involved 60 Vbeta and 13 Jbeta primers. Using immunoSEQ multiplex PCR, the repertoire was profiled, and TCRdb retains in-frame clones only, with some absent. This sample's table reports 80,000 to 100,000 clones. Sequenced material: PBMCs. These TCRs come from a woman younger than 45 in good health and CMV-seronegative.

The CDR3 protein is CASGQGAGNTEAFF. CDR3 nucleotides: TGTGCCAGTGGACAGGGGGCCGGGAACACTGAAGCTTTCTTT. J is TRBJ1-1 and V is TRBV10-3, with 11 bases matching TRBD1. Germline CDR1 is ENHRY and CDR2 is SYGVKD. V shed 10 bases and J 1 base; nucleotides not matched to a gene: 5. The CDR3 extends over 14 amino acids.

The J gene is TRBJ1-1, the V gene TRBV5-6, with no clear D. Per germline, CDR1 SGHDT and CDR2 YYEEEE. V was shortened by 2 bases and J by 10 bases, with 12 bases between the two germline ends. The CDR3 length is 12 residues. CDR3: CASSLSQLAAFF. The CDR3 coding sequence is TGTGCCAGCAGCTTATCACAGCTCGCAGCTTTCTTT.

The chain joins TRBV6-5 to TRBJ1-1; D is possibly TRBD1 (5 bases). The CDR3 is made up of 15 amino acids. The germline V gene encodes CDR1 MNHEY and CDR2 SVGAGI. Trimming took off 7 bases at V and 7 bases at J, with 22 bases between the two ends. The CDR3 DNA follows: TGTGCCAGCACCACCCGACAGACCCACCAGGGTGAAGCTTTCTTT. Translated: CASTTRQTHQGEAFF.

The chain employs TRBV4-1 and TRBJ2-1; TRBD2 matches at 8 bases. Trimming cost V 2 bases and J 2 bases; bases outside gene matches: 14. CDR1 MGHRA and CDR2 YSYEKL come from the germline V gene. This CDR3 region has 19 residues. The CDR3 DNA follows: TGCGCCAGCAGCCAAACAAACATCCGTCGGGAGGGAACCTACAATGAGCAGTTCTTC. It yields the protein CASSQTNIRREGTYNEQFF.

This chain uses TRBV4-1 with TRBJ2-1, with TRBD2 as a possible D gene (5 bases). Trimming took off 3 bases at V and 5 bases at J, with 8 bases between the two ends. The germline V gene has CDR1 MGHRA and CDR2 YSYEKL. The CDR3 totals 13 residues. The CDR3 sequence: CASSQPGDNEQFF. The CDR3 region has the DNA TGCGCCAGCAGCCAGCCCGGGGACAATGAGCAGTTCTTC.

The chain uses TRBV21-1 and TRBJ2-1; the DNA was not compared with TRBD1, the D call given in the table. TRBV21-1 is recorded as a pseudogene. The CDR3 is made up of 20 amino acids. CDR3 DNA: TGTGCCAGCAGCAAAAACCCCCCGGCACAGGGGGCGAAGCCCTACAATGAGCAGTTCTTC. It yields the protein CASSKNPPAQGAKPYNEQFF.

CDR3: CASSVGQGNYGYTF. DNA of the CDR3: TGTGCCAGCAGCGTAGGGCAGGGTAACTATGGCTACACCTTC. The gene calls are TRBV9 and TRBJ1-2, with a weak D call TRBD1 (5 bases). CDR1 and CDR2 from the germline V gene are SGDLS and YYNGEE. V lost 0 bases to trimming and J lost 1 base, with 7 bases between them. The CDR3 extends over 14 amino acids.

The V gene is TRBV7-2, the J gene TRBJ2-7; D possibly corresponds to TRBD1 (5 bases). Germline CDR1 reads SGHTA; CDR2 reads FQGNSA. The CDR3 length is 15 residues. V was shortened by 5 bases and J by 0 bases, with 14 bases between the two germline ends. The CDR3 spells CASSLRTSSSYEQYF. CDR3 bases: TGTGCCAGCAGCCTTCGGACAAGCAGCTCCTACGAGCAGTACTTC. Full variable domain (rest looked up from reference TRBV7-2 and TRBJ2-7): GAGVSQSPSNKVTEKGKDVELRCDPISGHTALYWYRQSLGQGLEFLIYFQGNSAPDKSGLPSDRFSAERTGGSVSTLTIQRTQQEDSAVYLCASSLRTSSSYEQYFGPGTRLTVT.

This chain joins TRBV7-3 and TRBJ2-3; 7 bases are a match to TRBD1. V was clipped by 3 bases and J by 2 bases; unmatched bases: 8. CDR1 is SGHTA and CDR2 is FQGTGA in the germline V gene. This CDR3 spans 16 amino acids. CDR3 region: CASSLPMTGSTDTQYF. For the CDR3, the DNA is TGTGCCAGCAGCTTGCCCATGACAGGGTCCACAGATACGCAGTATTTT.

This chain connects TRBV30 to TRBJ2-7; D may be TRBD1 (7 bases). Trimming shortened V by 8 bases and J by 6 bases, and 14 bases separated the two germline ends. This CDR3 is 11 amino acids long. CDR1 is GTSNPN, CDR2 SVGIG, per germline (reference sequence). The CDR3 loop is CAGRRGREQYF. The CDR3 nucleotides are TGTGCCGGACGGAGGGGGCGCGAGCAGTACTTC.

The J gene is TRBJ1-2, the V gene TRBV7-9, with TRBD1 matching 9 bases. V dropped 3 bases and J dropped 7; count of bases not matched to a gene: 3. CDR3 length equals 13 residues. Germline CDR1 reads SEHNR; CDR2 reads FQNEAQ (reference sequence). The DNA for the CDR3 is TGTGCCAGCAGCTTGGAGGACAGGGGTGGCTACACCTTC. Encoded protein: CASSLEDRGGYTF.

The rearrangement links TRBV11-2 to TRBJ1-1, with D unresolved. CDR1 and CDR2 (germline): SGHAT, FQNNGV. Between the trimmed V and J ends, which lost 0 bases and 4 bases, there was a span of 6 bases. The CDR3 sequence is 13 residues long. CDR3 in DNA: TGTGCCAGCAGCTTAGAAGAGGCCACTGAAGCTTTCTTT. Translation gives CASSLEEATEAFF.

V is TRBV5-1 and J is TRBJ1-6, with 9 nucleotides matching TRBD1. Trimming removed 0 bases from V and 5 bases from J; junction bases left unmatched: 3. The germline V gene encodes CDR1 SGHRS and CDR2 YFSETQ. The CDR3 runs 16 residues. The CDR3 sequence: CASSLDRTGDNSPLHF. In DNA form, the CDR3 reads TGCGCCAGCAGCTTGGACCGGACAGGGGATAATTCACCCCTCCACTTT.

The gene calls are TRBV5-1 and TRBJ1-4; the D gene is possibly TRBD1 (6 bases). V dropped 0 bases and J dropped 6 bases, with 9 bases sitting between them. Germline assignment: CDR1 SGHRS and CDR2 YFSETQ. The CDR3 is 14 amino acids. CDR3 sequence reads: CASSLDRVDEKLFF. In nucleotides, the CDR3 is TGCGCCAGCAGCTTGGACAGGGTCGATGAAAAACTGTTTTTT.

This sequence joins TRBV7-2 and TRBJ2-7; 14 bases fit TRBD2. The CDR3 runs to 15 residues. The junction had 3 bases not matched to a gene; V was cut back by 3 bases and J by 5 bases. Germline V gives CDR1 SGHTA, CDR2 FQGNSA. The CDR3 region is CASSLGLAGVHEQYF. CDR3 nucleotide sequence: TGTGCCAGCAGCTTGGGACTAGCGGGAGTCCACGAGCAGTACTTC.

This chain uses TRBV2 with TRBJ1-1; weak D call: TRBD1 (5 bases). V was clipped by 7 bases and J by 1 base, with 13 bases between them. This CDR3 is built from 14 residues. CDR1 is SNHLY, CDR2 FYNNEI, per germline. The chain's CDR3 is CASTSTVWNTEAFF. The CDR3, as DNA: TGTGCCAGCACATCGACAGTCTGGAACACTGAAGCTTTCTTT. Supplemented by reference TRBV2 and TRBJ1-1, the full variable domain reads EPEVTQTPSHQVTQMGQEVILRCVPISNHLYFYWYRQILGQKVEFLVSFYNNEISEKSEIFDDQFSVERPDGSNFTLKIRSTKLEDSAMYFCASTSTVWNTEAFFGQGTRLTVV.

Notes on this clone: A read error may produce the germline difference seen at one junction end. The same CDR3 is also encoded by other DNA sequences in this sample. V usage is TRBV6-1 and J usage is TRBJ1-5; weak D call: TRBD1 (5 bases). This CDR3 is 13 amino acids long. CDR1 and CDR2 (germline): MNHNS, SASEGT. The CDR3 coding sequence is TGTGCCAGCACTGGACATCGCAATCAGCCTCAGCATTTT. Translated: CASTGHRNQPQHF.

The chain employs TRBV14 and TRBJ1-2; TRBD1 matches 9 bases. Germline CDR1 is SGHDN and CDR2 is FVKESK. The CDR3 covers 15 residues. With 3 bases clipped from V and 2 bases from J, the junction kept 4 bases outside the gene matches. The CDR3 DNA reads as TGTGCCAGCAGCCAGGGGACAGGGATCAACTATGGCTACACCTTC. Residues: CASSQGTGINYGYTF. The whole variable domain, remainder taken from reference TRBV14 and TRBJ1-2, is EAGVTQFPSHSVIEKGQTVTLRCDPISGHDNLYWYRRVMGKEIKFLLHFVKESKQDESGMPNNRFLAERTGGTYSTLKVQPAELEDSGVYFCASSQGTGINYGYTFGSGTRLTVV.

The chain couples TRBV5-1 to TRBJ1-4, with TRBD1 matching 11 bases. V lost 2 bases and J lost 4; bases outside the gene matches: 10. Germline CDR1 SGHRS, CDR2 YFSETQ. CDR3 length equals 18 residues. CDR3 DNA sequence: TGCGCCAGCAGCTTCGGGACAGGGGGGTCCTCGGGTAATGAAAAACTGTTTTTT. Residues: CASSFGTGGSSGNEKLFF.

The CDR3 is CASSLDQGQGLNEQFF. The DNA for the CDR3 is TGTGCCAGCAGCCTCGACCAAGGACAGGGCCTAAATGAGCAGTTCTTC. J is TRBJ2-1 and V is TRBV7-2, with 8 bases that match TRBD1. V lost 5 bases to trimming and J lost 7 bases; unmatched junction nucleotides: 13. Looked up from germline, CDR1 is SGHTA and CDR2 is FQGNSA. This CDR3 spans 16 amino acids.

The rearrangement joins TRBV7-2 to TRBJ2-1; no firm D call. From germline, CDR1 is SGHTA and CDR2 FQGNSA. V lost 0 bases to trimming and J lost 6 bases, with 6 bases between them. The CDR3 is 13 residues long. Here the CDR3 DNA reads TGTGCCAGCAGCTTAGCTAGCTCCAATGAGCAGTTCTTC. This codes for CASSLASSNEQFF.

The chain uses TRBV19 and TRBJ2-3, with D perhaps matching TRBD1 (6 bases). The ends were cut back, 5 bases at V and 1 base at J, with 13 bases in the middle. Per the germline V gene, CDR1 is LNHDA and CDR2 is SQIVND (reference sequence). CDR3 size: 15 residues. The CDR3 nucleotides read TGTGCCAGTAGTTTGGACAGTTGGGGCACAGATACGCAGTATTTT. Its protein is CASSLDSWGTDTQYF.

The chain employs TRBV18 and TRBJ1-1, with D tentatively TRBD1 (6 bases). The V and J ends lost 6 bases and 6 bases respectively, with 11 bases between them. Germline V gives CDR1 KGHSH, CDR2 LQKENI. The CDR3 is 12 residues long. The DNA for the CDR3 is TGTGCCAGCTCTCTACAGGGACCTGAAGCTTTCTTT. This gives the protein CASSLQGPEAFF.

V and J are TRBV9 and TRBJ1-1; D gene ambiguous. The CDR3 consists of 14 residues. V was cut by 0 bases and J by 1 base, with 7 bases left in between. Germline V gene data show CDR1 as SGDLS and CDR2 as YYNGEE. CDR3 bases: TGTGCCAGCAGCGTAGGGTCAGGGAACACTGAAGCTTTCTTT. Protein sequence: CASSVGSGNTEAFF.

The chain's CDR3 is CASSQDLGSWGGAFF. The CDR3 bases are TGCGCCAGCAGCCAAGATCTTGGCAGCTGGGGGGGAGCTTTCTTT. The V call is TRBV4-1, the J call TRBJ1-1, with D tentatively TRBD1 (5 bases). CDR1 MGHRA and CDR2 YSYEKL come from the germline V gene. The CDR3 extends over 15 amino acids. The V end was cut by 0 bases, the J end by 10 bases, with 18 bases between.

The chain is built from TRBV7-2 and TRBJ2-5, with D possibly TRBD1 on 6 matching bases. Between the trimmed V and J ends, which lost 5 bases and 2 bases, there was a span of 15 bases. Germline V gene sequence: CDR1 SGHTA, CDR2 FQGNSA. This CDR3 region has 15 residues. DNA of the CDR3: TGTGCCAGCAGCCAGGGGAACGGTTATCAAGAGACCCAGTACTTC. This encodes CASSQGNGYQETQYF.

The chain joins TRBV6-5 to TRBJ2-5; possible D gene TRBD2, 6 bases. The tail of the sequence fits TRBJ2-7 better, so the J call may be wrong. CDR1 is MNHEY and CDR2 is SVGAGI in the germline V gene. The CDR3 loop spans 14 amino acids. In DNA form, the CDR3 reads TGTGCCAGCAGTCAGCGGACTACCTCCTACGAGCAGTACTTC. Residues: CASSQRTTSYEQYF.

The V call is TRBV9, the J call TRBJ1-1; 8 bases map to TRBD1. CDR1 and CDR2 (germline): SGDLS, YYNGEE. The CDR3 has 15 amino acids. J gave up 2 bases and V 4 bases, and 7 bases lay outside the gene matches. The CDR3 nucleotides read TGTGCCAGCAGCCCTATGGACAGGGTCAACACTGAAGCTTTCTTT. Translated: CASSPMDRVNTEAFF.

The J gene is TRBJ1-1, the V gene TRBV11-2, with a tentative D call TRBD1 (5 bases). The CDR3 loop spans 14 amino acids. Trimming removed 1 base at V and 2 bases at J, with 8 bases between. CDR1 and CDR2 from the germline V gene are SGHAT and FQNNGV. DNA for the CDR3: TGTGCCAGCAGCTTAGTAGGGGAAAACACTGAAGCTTTCTTT. It translates to CASSLVGENTEAFF.

V gene TRBV28 combines with J gene TRBJ1-5, with D possibly TRBD1 on 5 matching bases. From germline, CDR1 is MDHEN and CDR2 SYDVKM. V was pared by 6 bases and J by 2 bases, with 14 bases between. There are 15 residues in the CDR3. The CDR3, as DNA: TGTGCCAGCAGCACAGGAGGGATAGGCAATCAGCCCCAGCATTTT. It codes for CASSTGGIGNQPQHF.

The chain carries TRBV7-2 and TRBJ1-5; D is perhaps TRBD1 (6 bases). V was cut by 4 bases and J by 12 bases, with 13 bases left in between. In germline, CDR1 is SGHTA, CDR2 FQGNSA. The CDR3 is 12 residues long. As DNA, the CDR3 is TGTGCCAGCAGCTGGATCAGGGGAGTCCAGCATTTT. Encoded protein: CASSWIRGVQHF.

This rearrangement joins TRBV4-1 to TRBJ1-4, with D perhaps TRBD1 (5 bases). Germline assignment: CDR1 MGHRA and CDR2 YSYEKL. Trimming shortened V by 0 bases and J by 8 bases, and 16 bases separated the two germline ends. The CDR3 has 16 residues. CDR3: CASSQETQGSEEKLFF. The CDR3, as DNA: TGCGCCAGCAGCCAAGAGACCCAGGGTTCGGAGGAAAAACTGTTTTTT.